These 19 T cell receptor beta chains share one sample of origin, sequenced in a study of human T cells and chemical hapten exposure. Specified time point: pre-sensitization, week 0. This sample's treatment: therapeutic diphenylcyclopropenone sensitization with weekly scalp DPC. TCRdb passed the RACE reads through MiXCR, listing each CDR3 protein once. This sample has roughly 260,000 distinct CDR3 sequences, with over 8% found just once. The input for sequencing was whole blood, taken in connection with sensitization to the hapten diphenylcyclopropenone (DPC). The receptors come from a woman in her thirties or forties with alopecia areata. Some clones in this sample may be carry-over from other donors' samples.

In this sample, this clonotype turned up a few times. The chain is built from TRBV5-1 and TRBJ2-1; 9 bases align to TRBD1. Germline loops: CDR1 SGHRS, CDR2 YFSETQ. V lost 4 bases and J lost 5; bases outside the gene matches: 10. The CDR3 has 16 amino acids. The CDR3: CASSPQGQGGNNEQFF. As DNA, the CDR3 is TGCGCCAGCAGCCCCCAGGGACAGGGAGGAAACAATGAGCAGTTCTTC.

The CDR3 DNA reads as TGTGCCAGCAGTGAAGGCCACGGACCTCTCTATGGCTACACCTTC. Translating it yields CASSEGHGPLYGYTF. The chain joins TRBV6-1 to TRBJ1-2; D is ambiguous. Per germline, CDR1 MNHNS and CDR2 SASEGT. The CDR3 is made up of 15 amino acids. Between the trimmed V and J ends, which lost 1 base and 4 bases, there was a span of 13 bases.

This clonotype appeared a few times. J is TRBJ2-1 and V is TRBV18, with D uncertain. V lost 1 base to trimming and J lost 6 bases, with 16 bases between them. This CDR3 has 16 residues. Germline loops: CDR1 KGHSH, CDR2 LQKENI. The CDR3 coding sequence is TGTGCCAGCTCACCACAAGCCACCTCCTACGGCAATGAGCAGTTCTTC. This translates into CASSPQATSYGNEQFF.

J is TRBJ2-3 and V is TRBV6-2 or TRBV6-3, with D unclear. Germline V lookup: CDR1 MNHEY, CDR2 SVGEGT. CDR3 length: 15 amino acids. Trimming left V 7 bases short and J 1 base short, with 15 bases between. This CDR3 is CASTMGNSGTDTQYF. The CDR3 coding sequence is TGTGCCAGCACCATGGGAAATTCGGGCACAGATACGCAGTATTTT.

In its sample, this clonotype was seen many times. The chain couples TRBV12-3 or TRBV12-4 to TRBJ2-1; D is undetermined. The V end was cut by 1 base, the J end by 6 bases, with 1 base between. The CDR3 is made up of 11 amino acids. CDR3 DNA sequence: TGTGCCAGCAGTTTAGTCAATGAGCAGTTCTTC. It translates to CASSLVNEQFF.

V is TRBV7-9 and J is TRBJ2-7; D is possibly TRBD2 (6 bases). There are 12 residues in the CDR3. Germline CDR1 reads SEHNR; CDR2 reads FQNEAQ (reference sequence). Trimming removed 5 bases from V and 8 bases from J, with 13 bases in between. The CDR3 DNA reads TGTGCCAGCAGCATCGGAGGGGCCCAGCAGTACTTC. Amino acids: CASSIGGAQQYF.

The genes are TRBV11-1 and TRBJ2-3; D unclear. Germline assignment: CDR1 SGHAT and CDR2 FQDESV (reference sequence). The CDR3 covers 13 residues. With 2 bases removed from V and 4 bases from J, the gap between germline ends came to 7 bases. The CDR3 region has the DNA TGTGCCAGCAGCTTACGGGTCGCAGATACGCAGTATTTT. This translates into CASSLRVADTQYF.

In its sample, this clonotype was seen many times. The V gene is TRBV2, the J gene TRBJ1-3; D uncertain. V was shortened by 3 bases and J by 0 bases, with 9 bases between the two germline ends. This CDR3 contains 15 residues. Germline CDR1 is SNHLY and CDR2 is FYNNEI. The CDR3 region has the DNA TGTGCCAGCAGTGAGAGGCCCAGCTCTGGAAACACCATATATTTT. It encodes CASSERPSSGNTIYF.

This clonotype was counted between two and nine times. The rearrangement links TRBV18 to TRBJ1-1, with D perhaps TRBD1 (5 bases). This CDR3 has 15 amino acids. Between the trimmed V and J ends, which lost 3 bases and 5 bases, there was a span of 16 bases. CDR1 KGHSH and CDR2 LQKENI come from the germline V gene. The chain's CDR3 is CASSPTGGAETEAFF. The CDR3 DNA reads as TGTGCCAGCTCACCGACGGGAGGGGCGGAAACTGAAGCTTTCTTT.

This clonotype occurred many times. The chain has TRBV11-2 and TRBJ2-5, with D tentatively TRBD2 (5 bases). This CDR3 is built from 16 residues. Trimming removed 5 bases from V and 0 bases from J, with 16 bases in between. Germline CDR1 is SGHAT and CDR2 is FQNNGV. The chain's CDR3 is CASSPPTTLNQETQYF. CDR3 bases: TGTGCCAGCAGCCCGCCGACTACCCTCAACCAAGAGACCCAGTACTTC.

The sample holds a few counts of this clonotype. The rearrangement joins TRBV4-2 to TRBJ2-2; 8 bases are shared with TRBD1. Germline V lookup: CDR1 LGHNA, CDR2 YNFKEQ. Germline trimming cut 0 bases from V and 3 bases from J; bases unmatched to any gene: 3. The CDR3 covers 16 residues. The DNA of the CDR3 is TGTGCCAGCAGCCAAGAAGCAGGGGGCTACACCGGGGAGCTGTTTTTT. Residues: CASSQEAGGYTGELFF.

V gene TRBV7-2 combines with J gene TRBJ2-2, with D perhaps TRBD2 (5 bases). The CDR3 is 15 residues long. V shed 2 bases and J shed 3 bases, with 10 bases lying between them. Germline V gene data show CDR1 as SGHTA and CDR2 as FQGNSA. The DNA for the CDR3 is TGTGCCAGCAGCTTAAGGTCGGGATACACCGGGGAGCTGTTTTTT. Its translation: CASSLRSGYTGELFF.

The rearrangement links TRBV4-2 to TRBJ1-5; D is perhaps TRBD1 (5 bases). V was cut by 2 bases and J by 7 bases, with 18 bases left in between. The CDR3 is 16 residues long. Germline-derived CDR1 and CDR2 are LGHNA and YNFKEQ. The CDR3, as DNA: TGTGCCAGCAGCCAACTCGGGACGGCGATTAACCAGCCCCAGCATTTT. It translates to CASSQLGTAINQPQHF.

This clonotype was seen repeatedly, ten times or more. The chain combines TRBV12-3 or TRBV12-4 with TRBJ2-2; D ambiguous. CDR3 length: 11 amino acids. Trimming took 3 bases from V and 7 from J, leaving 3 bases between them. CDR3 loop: CASSFNGELFF. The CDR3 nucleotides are TGTGCCAGCAGTTTCAACGGGGAGCTGTTTTTT.

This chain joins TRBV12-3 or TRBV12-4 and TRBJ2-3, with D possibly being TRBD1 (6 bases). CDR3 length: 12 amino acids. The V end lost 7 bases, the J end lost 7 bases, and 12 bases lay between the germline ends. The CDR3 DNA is TGTGCCAGCAAACAGGGCGTAAATACGCAGTATTTT. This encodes CASKQGVNTQYF.

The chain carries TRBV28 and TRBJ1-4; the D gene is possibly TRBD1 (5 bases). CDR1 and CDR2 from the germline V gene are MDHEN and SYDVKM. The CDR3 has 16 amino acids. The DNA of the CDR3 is TGTGCGAGCTTGGGGCAGGAAATCGCAACTAATGAAAAACTGTTTTTT. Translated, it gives CASLGQEIATNEKLFF.

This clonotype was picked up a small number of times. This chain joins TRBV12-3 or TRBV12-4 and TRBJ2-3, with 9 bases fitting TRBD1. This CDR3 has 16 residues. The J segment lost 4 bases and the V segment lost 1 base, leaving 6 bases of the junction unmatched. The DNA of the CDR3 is TGTGCCAGCAGTTTAGGACAGGGGGTTGTTTCAGATACGCAGTATTTT. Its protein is CASSLGQGVVSDTQYF.

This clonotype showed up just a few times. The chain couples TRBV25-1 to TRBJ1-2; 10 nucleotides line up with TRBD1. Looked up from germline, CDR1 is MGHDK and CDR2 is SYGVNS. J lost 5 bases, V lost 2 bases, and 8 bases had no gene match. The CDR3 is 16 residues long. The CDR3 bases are TGTGCCAGCAGTGAACAATGGACAGGGGGAAGATATGGCTACACCTTC. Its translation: CASSEQWTGGRYGYTF.

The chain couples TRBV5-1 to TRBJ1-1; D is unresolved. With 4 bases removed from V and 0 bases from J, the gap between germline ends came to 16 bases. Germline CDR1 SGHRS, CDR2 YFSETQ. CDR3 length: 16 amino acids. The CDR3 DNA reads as TGCGCCAGCAGCCTGCTTGTCTCGGCCATGAACACTGAAGCTTTCTTT. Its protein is CASSLLVSAMNTEAFF.